Here is one T cell receptor (beta chain) with its context. Its recognized antigen is unknown. Qualities for individual bases were not recorded, and no much larger clone is one base off. Library preparation used PCR. TCRdb names Illumina HiSeq 2500 as the instrument used. Molecular barcoding was employed in the preparation of TCR libraries, with unique molecular identifiers being used to normalize TCRbeta repertoire quantification. The public sequencing data were trimmed at Q25 with fastp and processed into clonotypes with MiXCR by TCRdb, which kept only in-frame beta chains. Rows are combined by CDR3 protein, so each entry shows the most common genes and DNA. Counted in this sample were over 200,000 distinct CDR3 sequences; 8% to 9.5% of them appeared once. The ten top clones hold about 6% of the sample. This entry belongs to a study of T-cell reconstitution after alpha-beta-depleted transplantation in children (TCRdb year 2016). At the level of the whole study: The study quantitatively tracked T-cell immune reconstitution after TCRalphabeta/CD19-depleted allogeneic hematopoietic cell transplantation in children using TCR repertoire profiling.

The junction carries 10 bases between V and J, which are trimmed by 3 bases and 2 bases respectively. CDR1 and CDR2 are read off the germline V gene as SGHAT and FQNNGV. The CDR3 contains 15 residues, cysteine and phenylalanine counted. Only CDR3 DNA remains: 45 bases, in frame from the first base. Recombination linked TRBV11-2 to TRBJ2-2; the D gene cannot be named for sure. The TCR comes from a human donor who donated a stem cell graft to a child with acute lymphoblastic leukemia. Sample: PBMCs from the stem cell graft donor, taken from the stem cell graft. The sequenced DNA: TGTGCCAGCAGCTTCGAAGGGCTTAACACCGGGGAGCTGTTTTTT. It encodes CASSFEGLNTGELFF.